The T cell receptor beta chain described here comes from a study of T cells in women clearing cervical HPV infection. The data were produced by immunoSEQ multiplex PCR, yet TCRdb's version contains in-frame clones alone and is incomplete. This repertoire comprises 15,000 or so clones; its ten largest clones make up around 11%. All donors had a single incident cervical HPV16 infection, not prevalent. The CDR3 spans 13 residues. The germline CDR1 and CDR2 sequences are MNHNS and SASEGT. Notes on this clone: The read falls 3 residues short of the CDR3 end, and the missing part is taken from the germline J gene.

The chain is built from TRBV6-1 and TRBJ1-2, with a tentative D call TRBD1 (5 bases). Sequenced material: blood buffy coat. This TCR was sampled from a woman between 18 and 69 years old with a cervical HPV16 infection that either progressed to CIN3+ or cleared (not recorded which). CDR3 in amino acids: CASSEPTTAGYTF. CDR3 DNA, as far as it was read: TGTGCCAGCAGTGAGCCGACGACAGCCGGC.